These T cell receptor beta chains were read from a single sample in a study of post-analysis software for immune sequencing data. TCRdb reprocessed the PCR reads via MiXCR and lists one record per CDR3 protein. The profile shows 160,000 or so distinct CDR3 sequences, approximately 35% of them singletons. Here the sequenced sample was blood, taken after autologous hematopoietic stem cell transplantation. The origin of the receptors is a girl between 5 and 17 years old with multiple sclerosis. Each CDR3 is given with its conserved first and last residue. The D gene is left open where the match is weak. Size tells how often a clone was seen (once, few, many) or the class of an expanded clone, and some rows leave it out.

D	size	V	J	CDR3	DNA
-	-	TRBV7-9	TRBJ2-3	CASRAGGTDTQYF	TGTGCCAGCAGGGCCGGAGGTACAGATACGCAGTATTTT
TRBD2	-	TRBV28	TRBJ2-7	CASSVVQGWGLAGGYEQYF	TGTGCCAGCAGTGTCGTACAGGGATGGGGACTAGCGGGAGGGTACGAGCAGTACTTC
TRBD2	-	TRBV4-3	TRBJ2-1	CASSQEGREVDEQFF	TGCGCCAGCAGCCAAGAGGGGCGGGAGGTCGATGAGCAGTTCTTC
TRBD1	-	TRBV5-1	TRBJ1-6	CASSLKDRGNNSPLHF	TGCGCCAGCAGCTTGAAGGACAGGGGAAATAATTCACCCCTCCACTTT
-	-	TRBV15	TRBJ2-5	CATSPPGGEGQETQYF	TGTGCCACCAGCCCCCCGGGGGGCGAGGGTCAAGAGACCCAGTACTTC
TRBD1	many	TRBV29-1	TRBJ1-4	CSVEPWTGEKLFF	TGCAGCGTTGAACCTTGGACAGGGGAAAAACTGTTTTTT
-	-	TRBV29-1	TRBJ2-1	CSVGRSGGETQFF	TGCAGCGTGGGGAGGAGCGGCGGAGAGACCCAGTTCTTC
-	few	TRBV6-5	TRBJ2-7	CASIQATGQSMYF	TGTGCCAGCATTCAAGCTACCGGACAGTCTATGTACTTC
TRBD2	-	TRBV5-1	TRBJ2-1	CASWFGLADYNEQFF	TGCGCCAGTTGGTTCGGACTAGCGGACTACAATGAGCAGTTCTTC
TRBD1	-	TRBV15	TRBJ2-7	CATSRGTGASYEQYF	TGTGCCACCAGCAGGGGTACAGGGGCCTCCTACGAGCAGTACTTC
TRBD2	many	TRBV4-2	TRBJ2-7	CASSQDPPGLVQTYEQYF	TGTGCCAGCAGCCAAGATCCTCCGGGACTAGTACAGACCTACGAGCAGTACTTC
-	-	TRBV4-2	TRBJ2-1	CASSQDIYSYNEQFF	TGTGCCAGCAGCCAGGACATATACTCCTACAATGAGCAGTTCTTC
-	-	TRBV28	TRBJ2-1	CASSLDQGSYNEQFF	TGTGCCAGCAGTTTGGATCAGGGCTCCTACAATGAGCAGTTCTTC
-	-	TRBV20-1	TRBJ2-1	CSARVGQSFYNEQFF	TGCAGTGCTCGAGTGGGCCAGAGCTTTTACAATGAGCAGTTCTTC
-	many	TRBV27	TRBJ2-5	CASSLQSQETQYF	TGTGCCAGCAGTCTACAGAGCCAAGAGACCCAGTACTTC
-	-	TRBV29-1	TRBJ2-1	CSVESELAVYNELFF	TGCAGCGTTGAGTCCGAACTCGCCGTCTACAATGAGCTGTTCTTC
-	-	TRBV7-2	TRBJ2-1	CASNQKPLLMNEQFF	TGTGCCAGCAATCAGAAACCCCTCTTAATGAATGAGCAGTTCTTC
-	few	TRBV3-1	TRBJ2-3	CASSQGWASGTDTQYF	TGTGCCAGCAGCCAAGGTTGGGCTAGCGGCACAGATACGCAGTATTTT
-	-	TRBV6-5	TRBJ1-2	CASRATASYGYTF	TGTGCCAGCAGGGCTACAGCGTCCTATGGCTACACCTTC
-	many	TRBV7-8	TRBJ2-2	CASSLVGNTGELFF	TGTGCCAGCAGCTTAGTCGGTAACACCGGGGAGCTGTTTTTT
-	-	TRBV5-1	TRBJ1-5	CASSLGPQGSNQPQHF	TGCGCCAGCAGCTTGGGCCCACAGGGTAGCAATCAGCCCCAGCATTTT
-	-	TRBV5-1	TRBJ1-2	CASSAKSPLDYGYTF	TGCGCCAGCAGCGCAAAGTCCCCACTTGACTATGGCTACACCTTC
-	-	TRBV7-4	TRBJ1-5	CASSFLGGQPQHF	TGTGCCAGCAGCTTTCTAGGGGGTCAGCCCCAGCATTTT
TRBD2	-	TRBV13	TRBJ2-7	CASSLGPPGLDGYEQYF	TGTGCCAGCAGCTTAGGCCCGCCGGGACTAGATGGGTACGAGCAGTACTTC
TRBD2	-	TRBV5-1	TRBJ2-5	CASSGEGPQETQYF	TGCGCCAGCAGCGGGGAGGGCCCCCAGGAGACCCAGTACTTC
TRBD1	-	TRBV27	TRBJ2-7	CASHGSGGYEQYF	TGTGCCAGCCACGGTTCAGGGGGATACGAGCAGTACTTC